Presented here are 5 T cell receptor beta chains from one specimen sequenced in a study of cytomegalovirus exposure and HLA in healthy donors. In the PCR, 60 Vbeta and 13 Jbeta primers were used. Repertoires were generated with immunoSEQ multiplex PCR, while TCRdb's copy carries only in-frame clones and drops some. The sample consists of about 130,000 clones, about 80% of them appearing once. The sample comprised PBMCs. The receptors stem from a man aged 50 or older in good health and CMV-seronegative.

The chain uses TRBV5-4 and TRBJ2-1; no definite D call. The CDR3 covers 12 residues. V gave up 1 base and J gave up 11 bases, with 10 bases separating them. The V gene's germline CDR1 is SGHNT and CDR2 YYREEE (reference sequence). CDR3 residues: CASSLSAEKQFF. As DNA, the CDR3 is TGTGCCAGCAGCTTGTCCGCGGAAAAGCAGTTCTTC.

V and J are TRBV29-1 and TRBJ2-1; TRBD2 agrees at 10 bases. Germline V gene lookup returns CDR1 SQVTM and CDR2 ANQGSEA. The V segment lost 3 bases and the J segment 7 bases; nucleotides outside the gene matches: 6. The CDR3 consists of 14 residues. The CDR3, as DNA: TGCAGCGTTGATCTAGCGGGAGTAGGAAATGAGCAGTTCTTC. As protein: CSVDLAGVGNEQFF.

This clone was seen just once. V and J are TRBV7-6 and TRBJ2-3, with TRBD2 matching over 13 bases. This CDR3 comprises 17 residues. The germline V gene has CDR1 SGHVS and CDR2 FNYEAQ. The junction had 8 bases not matched to a gene; V was cut back by 3 bases and J by 5 bases. CDR3 amino acids: CASSLDGLAGARDTQYF. For the CDR3, the DNA is TGTGCCAGCAGCTTGGACGGACTAGCGGGAGCGAGAGATACGCAGTATTTT.

CDR3 protein: CASSLFAAGEKEQYF. In DNA form, the CDR3 reads TGTGCCAGCAGCCTTTTCGCGGCGGGAGAGAAAGAGCAGTACTTC. The chain has TRBV7-9 and TRBJ2-7, with 7 bases aligning to TRBD2. Germline V gives CDR1 SEHNR, CDR2 FQNEAQ (reference sequence). The CDR3 loop spans 15 amino acids. J was trimmed by 7 bases and V by 5 bases; bases with no gene match: 14.

The chain couples TRBV29-1 to TRBJ2-3; 7 nucleotides align to TRBD1. V gave up 3 bases and J gave up 2 bases; unmatched junction bases: 2. The CDR3 runs to 13 residues. Germline lookup yields CDR1 SQVTM and CDR2 ANQGSEA. CDR3 sequence: CSVEDRTTDTQYF. The DNA of the CDR3 is TGCAGCGTTGAGGACAGGACCACAGATACGCAGTATTTT.